This TCR beta chain is from a study of T cell responses to AZD1222 COVID-19 vaccine. Study-wide results and caveats: Mostly white British, mostly female donors; authors suggested clonal diversity may be underestimated. All repertoire sampling was performed exclusively after the peak T cell response. The reported proportion of spike-specific TCRs targeting unmutated variant regions was nearly half.

The CDR3 loop spans 15 amino acids. V gave up 4 bases and J gave up 4 bases, with 13 bases separating them. Germline lookup yields CDR1 LGHDT and CDR2 YNNKEL (reference sequence). About this clone itself: The antigen remains undetermined.

Sequencing used immunoSEQ multiplex PCR; TCRdb keeps in-frame clones, though not all of them. The table records 100,000 to 150,000 clones, 75% to 90% of them present only once. The TCR comes from an adult in good health. The sequences come from peripheral blood, collected on day 0 of MenACWY control vaccination. The chain joins TRBV3-1 (or the pseudogene TRBV3-2) to TRBJ2-2; TRBD2 might be the D (5 bases). The CDR3 sequence: CASSLTDYFTGELFF. The CDR3, as DNA: TGTGCCAGCAGCCTCACCGACTACTTCACCGGGGAGCTGTTTTTT.